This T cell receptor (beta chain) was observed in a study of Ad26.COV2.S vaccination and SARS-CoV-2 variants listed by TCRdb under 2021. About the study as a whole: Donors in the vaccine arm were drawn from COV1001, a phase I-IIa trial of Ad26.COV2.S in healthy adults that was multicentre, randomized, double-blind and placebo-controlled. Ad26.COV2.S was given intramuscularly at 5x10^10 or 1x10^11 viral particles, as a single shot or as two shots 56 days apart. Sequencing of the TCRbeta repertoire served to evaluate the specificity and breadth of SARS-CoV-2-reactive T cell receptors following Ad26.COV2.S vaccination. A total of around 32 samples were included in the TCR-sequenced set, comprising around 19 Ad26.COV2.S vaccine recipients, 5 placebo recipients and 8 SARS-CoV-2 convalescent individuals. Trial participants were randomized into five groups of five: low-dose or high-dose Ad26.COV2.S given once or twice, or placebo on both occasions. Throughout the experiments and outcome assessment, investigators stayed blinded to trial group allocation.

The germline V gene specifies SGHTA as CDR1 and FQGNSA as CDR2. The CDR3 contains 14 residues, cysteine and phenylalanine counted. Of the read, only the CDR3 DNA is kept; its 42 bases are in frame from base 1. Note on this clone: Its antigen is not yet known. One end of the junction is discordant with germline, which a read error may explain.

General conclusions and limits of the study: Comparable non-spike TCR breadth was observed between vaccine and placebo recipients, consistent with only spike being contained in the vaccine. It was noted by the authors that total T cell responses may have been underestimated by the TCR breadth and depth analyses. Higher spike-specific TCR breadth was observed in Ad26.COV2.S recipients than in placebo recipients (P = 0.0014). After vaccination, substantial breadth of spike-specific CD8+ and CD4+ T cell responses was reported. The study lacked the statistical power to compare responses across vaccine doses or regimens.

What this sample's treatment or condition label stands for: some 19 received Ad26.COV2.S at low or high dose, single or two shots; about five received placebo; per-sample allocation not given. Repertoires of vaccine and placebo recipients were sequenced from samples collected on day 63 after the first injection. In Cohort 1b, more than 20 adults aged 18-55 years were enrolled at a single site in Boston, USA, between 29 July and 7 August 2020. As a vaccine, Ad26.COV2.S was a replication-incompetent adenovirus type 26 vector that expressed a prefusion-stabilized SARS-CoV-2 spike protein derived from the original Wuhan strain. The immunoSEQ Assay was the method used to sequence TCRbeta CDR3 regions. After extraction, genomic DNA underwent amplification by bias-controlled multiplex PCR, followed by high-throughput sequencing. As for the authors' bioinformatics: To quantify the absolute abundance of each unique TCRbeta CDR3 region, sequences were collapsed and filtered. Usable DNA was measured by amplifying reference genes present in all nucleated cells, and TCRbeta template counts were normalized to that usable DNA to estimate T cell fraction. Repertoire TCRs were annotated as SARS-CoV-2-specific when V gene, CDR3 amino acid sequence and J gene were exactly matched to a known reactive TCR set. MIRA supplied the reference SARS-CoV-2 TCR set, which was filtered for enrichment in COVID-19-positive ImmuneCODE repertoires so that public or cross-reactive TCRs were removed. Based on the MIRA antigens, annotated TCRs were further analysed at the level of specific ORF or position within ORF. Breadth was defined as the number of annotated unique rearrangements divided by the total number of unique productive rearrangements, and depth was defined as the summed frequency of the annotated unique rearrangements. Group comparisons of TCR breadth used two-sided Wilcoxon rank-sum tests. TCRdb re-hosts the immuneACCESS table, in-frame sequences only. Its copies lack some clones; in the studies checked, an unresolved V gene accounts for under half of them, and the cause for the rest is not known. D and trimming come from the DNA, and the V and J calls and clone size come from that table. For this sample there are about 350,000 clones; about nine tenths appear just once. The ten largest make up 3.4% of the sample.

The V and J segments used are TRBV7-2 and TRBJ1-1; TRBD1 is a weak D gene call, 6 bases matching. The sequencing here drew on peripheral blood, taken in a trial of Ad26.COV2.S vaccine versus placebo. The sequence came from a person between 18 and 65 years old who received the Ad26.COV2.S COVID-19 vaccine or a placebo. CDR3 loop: CASSAMGRGPITIF. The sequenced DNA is TGTGCCAGCAGCGCCATGGGCAGGGGACCAATAACGATATTT.